The following is a TCR beta chain sequence with its context. V was cut by 6 bases and J by 8 bases, with 13 bases left in between. Germline V gives CDR1 MNHEY, CDR2 SVGAGI. The CDR3 runs to 13 residues. The sample comes from a study of blood T cell repertoires in COVID-19. Study-wide context: T cells, B-cell-depleted T cells, or PBMCs supplied cDNA or gDNA.

Original handling: Reference gene primer amplification gave estimated nucleated cell counts. The table came from immunoSEQ multiplex PCR; TCRdb's copy has only in-frame clones and leaves some out. That table gives V, J and clone size, and the DNA gave D and trimming. In the table there are fewer than 35,000 clones, roughly 85% of which are singletons. This TCR came from a man aged 60-69 years with active COVID-19. Sequences were obtained from peripheral blood. This sequence joins TRBV6-5 and TRBJ1-4, with a weak D call TRBD1 (6 bases). CDR3 region: CASRLQGWEKLFF. The CDR3 coding sequence is TGTGCCAGCAGGCTACAGGGATGGGAAAAACTGTTTTTT.